Below, 21 T cell receptor beta chains from the same sample are listed, as sequenced in a study of human thymus T cells. Thymus was obtained from resections taken during corrective heart surgery. Data came from immunoSEQ multiplex PCR; TCRdb stores just in-frame clones and leaves some out. The repertoire holds about 78,000 clones, with roughly 96% as singletons. Sequenced: thymus tissue. These receptors all come from a boy under two years old with a congenital heart defect but otherwise immunologically healthy.

The J gene is TRBJ1-2, the V gene TRBV4-3; 8 bases match TRBD1. The germline CDR1 and CDR2 sequences are LGHNA and YSLEER. V lost 0 bases to trimming and J lost 8 bases; unmatched junction nucleotides: 8. The CDR3 sequence is 15 residues long. The DNA for the CDR3 is TGCGCCAGCAGCCAAGACCAAGGACAGGGCGGGGGCTACACCTTC. This codes for CASSQDQGQGGGYTF.

The chain carries TRBV7-2 and TRBJ2-1; no firm D call. The CDR3 runs to 11 residues. Germline CDR1 and CDR2: SGHTA and FQGNSA. Between the trimmed V and J ends, which lost 4 bases and 9 bases, there was a span of 7 bases. In DNA form, the CDR3 reads TGTGCCAGCAGCTCGCCCCCTGAGCAGTTCTTC. Amino acids: CASSSPPEQFF. Full variable domain (rest looked up from reference TRBV7-2 and TRBJ2-1): GAGVSQSPSNKVTEKGKDVELRCDPISGHTALYWYRQSLGQGLEFLIYFQGNSAPDKSGLPSDRFSAERTGGSVSTLTIQRTQQEDSAVYLCASSSPPEQFFGPGTRLTVL.

This rearrangement joins TRBV18 to TRBJ1-1; no reliable D call. The V gene's germline CDR1 is KGHSH and CDR2 LQKENI. This CDR3 has 13 amino acids. V was shortened by 3 bases and J by 3 bases, with 8 bases between the two germline ends. The CDR3 here is CASSPGADTEAFF. DNA for the CDR3: TGTGCCAGCTCACCGGGAGCGGACACTGAAGCTTTCTTT. Supplemented by reference TRBV18 and TRBJ1-1, the full variable domain reads NAGVMQNPRHLVRRRGQEARLRCSPMKGHSHVYWYRQLPEEGLKFMVYLQKENIIDESGMPKERFSAEFPKEGPSILRIQQVVRGDSAAYFCASSPGADTEAFFGQGTRLTVV.

V is TRBV2 and J is TRBJ1-3, with TRBD1 as a possible D gene (5 bases). Trimming cost V 0 bases and J 1 base, with 13 bases left between them. This CDR3 has 17 amino acids. The germline CDR1 and CDR2 sequences are SNHLY and FYNNEI. The CDR3 spells CASSEALTDESGNTIYF. In DNA, the CDR3 is TGTGCCAGCAGTGAAGCCTTGACAGACGAGTCTGGAAACACCATATATTTT.

V usage is TRBV5-1 and J usage is TRBJ2-7, with 8 bases fitting TRBD1. Germline V gives CDR1 SGHRS, CDR2 YFSETQ. V shed 7 bases and J 4 bases; nucleotides not matched to a gene: 10. This CDR3 contains 14 residues. DNA of the CDR3: TGCGCCAGCCAGGTTGGGGGACAGGATTACGAGCAGTACTTC. Translation: CASQVGGQDYEQYF.

In nucleotides, the CDR3 is TGCGCCAGCAGTCAAATGGCGGGACAGGTAAGCTACGAGCAGTACTTC. Amino acids: CASSQMAGQVSYEQYF. The rearrangement uses TRBV23-1 and TRBJ2-7; 8 bases agree with TRBD1. TRBV23-1 has ORF status, its function being uncertain. The V gene end was trimmed by 2 bases and the J gene end by 3 bases; junction bases not matched to a gene: 9. There are 16 residues in the CDR3.

The CDR3 nucleotides are TGTGCCAGCAGCCCCAGGGATCCCCTCTCCTACGAGCAGTACTTC. Its protein product is CASSPRDPLSYEQYF. The V and J genes are TRBV6-6 and TRBJ2-7, with D perhaps matching TRBD1 (5 bases). Deletions cut 6 bases from V and 0 bases from J, with 15 bases between. CDR3 length: 15 amino acids. The germline V gene encodes CDR1 MNHNY and CDR2 SVGAGI (reference sequence).

The V call is TRBV28, the J call TRBJ2-6; the match to TRBD1 covers 8 bases. The germline V gene has CDR1 MDHEN and CDR2 SYDVKM. This CDR3 contains 22 residues. The ends lost 0 bases at V and 2 bases at J; junction bases unmatched: 18. This CDR3 reads CASSLCGKQGVFKLPGANVLTF. The CDR3 DNA is TGTGCCAGCAGTTTATGCGGGAAACAGGGGGTCTTTAAGTTACCTGGGGCCAACGTCCTGACTTTC. Full variable domain (remainder filled in from reference TRBV28 and TRBJ2-6): DVKVTQSSRYLVKRTGEKVFLECVQDMDHENMFWYRQDPGLGLRLIYFSYDVKMKEKGDIPEGYSVSREKKERFSLILESASTNQTSMYLCASSLCGKQGVFKLPGANVLTFGAGSRLTVL.

The rearrangement uses TRBV2 and TRBJ2-1, with D perhaps matching TRBD2 (6 bases). The CDR3 extends over 14 amino acids. Germline V gives CDR1 SNHLY, CDR2 FYNNEI. The V gene lost 7 bases and the J gene lost 3 bases, with 13 bases spanning the gap. CDR3 nucleotide sequence: TGTGCCAGCATGGGGGGAGTCGACTACAATGAGCAGTTCTTC. Its translation is CASMGGVDYNEQFF.

In its sample, this clone was seen once. The V gene is TRBV11-3, the J gene TRBJ1-1; D gene uncertain. Germline CDR1 and CDR2: SGHNT and YENEEA. The CDR3 is 13 amino acids. The V end lost 6 bases, the J end lost 3 bases, and 11 bases lay between the germline ends. The CDR3 bases are TGTGCCAGCAGTGGAGGGAGGGACACTGAAGCTTTCTTT. It specifies CASSGGRDTEAFF.

About this clone itself: The junction differs from germline at one of its ends, possibly a read error. The rearrangement joins TRBV7-7 to TRBJ2-1; 14 nucleotides line up with TRBD2. This CDR3 is 19 amino acids long. The germline gives CDR1 SSHAT, CDR2 FNYEAQ (reference sequence). The CDR3 region is CASSLGPGTSGRSYNEQFF. CDR3 in DNA: TGTGCTAGCAGCTTAGGGCCCGGGACTAGCGGGAGATCCTACAATGAGCAGTTCTTC.

This clone was recorded a few times. The chain is built from TRBV10-2 and TRBJ1-6, with 9 bases lining up with TRBD1. This CDR3 spans 15 amino acids. Unmatched junction bases numbered 4, after V lost 4 bases and J lost 6 bases. Germline assignment: CDR1 WSHSY and CDR2 SAAADI. The DNA of the CDR3 is TGCGCCAGCAGTGTAAAGGGACAGGGTAATTCACCCCTCCACTTT. This sequence encodes CASSVKGQGNSPLHF.

The V gene is TRBV18, the J gene TRBJ1-4, with 9 positions matching TRBD1. V lost 4 bases and J lost 5; bases outside the gene matches: 5. The CDR3 length is 15 residues. Germline CDR1 reads KGHSH; CDR2 reads LQKENI. CDR3 sequence reads: CASSRYRGPNEKLFF. The CDR3 nucleotides read TGTGCCAGCTCACGATACAGGGGGCCCAATGAAAAACTGTTTTTT.

The CDR3 DNA sequence: TGTGCCAGCACCAGAAGGGGGACAGTATCCTACGAGCAGTACTTC. It translates to CASTRRGTVSYEQYF. The J gene is TRBJ2-7, the V gene TRBV28; 7 bases agree with TRBD1. Germline V gene sequence: CDR1 MDHEN, CDR2 SYDVKM. The CDR3 runs 15 residues. J lost 1 base, V lost 7 bases, and 10 bases had no gene match.

The chain recombines TRBV12-5 with TRBJ1-1; D unclear. Trimming removed 1 base at V and 3 bases at J, with 24 bases between. Per germline, CDR1 LGHNT and CDR2 FRNRAP. This CDR3 spans 19 amino acids. CDR3 nucleotides: TGTGCTAGTGGTTTGGCGGAGTATTCTGAGCGAGGTGAGGACACTGAAGCTTTCTTT. Translation gives CASGLAEYSERGEDTEAFF.

This clone appeared once. This chain links TRBV19 with TRBJ1-2; maybe TRBD1 (6 bases). Per the germline V gene, CDR1 is LNHDA and CDR2 is SQIVND (reference sequence). The germline V and J ends were trimmed by 11 bases and 1 base, with 14 bases remaining between them. The CDR3 has 13 amino acids. CDR3 bases: TGTGCCGGGAGGGGGGGACATAACTATGGCTACACCTTC. Its translation is CAGRGGHNYGYTF.

As DNA, the CDR3 is TGTGCCAGCAAGGATAGCGGTGTCCCGGGACAGTCCTACGAGCAGTACTTC. Translating it yields CASKDSGVPGQSYEQYF. The chain is built from TRBV27 and TRBJ2-7; a weak D match, TRBD1 (7 bases). In germline, CDR1 is MNHEY, CDR2 SMNVEV (reference sequence). The CDR3 has 17 amino acids. V shed 7 bases and J shed 1 base, with 23 bases lying between them.

The J gene is TRBJ2-5, the V gene TRBV29-1; TRBD1 matches 8 bases. This CDR3 has 16 residues. Germline V gene lookup returns CDR1 SQVTM and CDR2 ANQGSEA. J lost 5 bases, V lost 3 bases, and 14 bases had no gene match. The CDR3 region is CSVDYRTGLFRETQYF. The DNA for the CDR3 is TGCAGCGTTGATTACCGGACAGGGTTATTCCGGGAGACCCAGTACTTC.

The chain is built from TRBV10-3 and TRBJ2-3; 9 bases match TRBD2. V dropped 7 bases and J dropped 6; count of bases not matched to a gene: 8. The CDR3 is 14 residues long. CDR1 and CDR2 (germline): ENHRY, SYGVKD. Here the CDR3 reads CAIKTGLAPDTQYF. The DNA for the CDR3 is TGTGCCATCAAGACGGGACTAGCACCCGATACGCAGTATTTT.

This chain connects TRBV10-3 to TRBJ1-3, with D maybe TRBD1 (5 bases). Per germline, CDR1 ENHRY and CDR2 SYGVKD. Trimming cost V 6 bases and J 0 bases, with 9 bases left between them. This CDR3 has 14 amino acids. The CDR3 DNA reads TGTGCCATCAGGGGACGCAGCTCTGGAAACACCATATATTTT. As protein: CAIRGRSSGNTIYF.

The chain combines TRBV7-2 with TRBJ2-3; D is unresolved. Germline CDR1 and CDR2: SGHTA and FQGNSA. V was shortened by 5 bases and J by 6 bases, with 12 bases between the two germline ends. The CDR3 contains 13 residues. In DNA form, the CDR3 reads TGTGCCAGCAGCCCCATAATGGGGGATACGCAGTATTTT. Protein sequence: CASSPIMGDTQYF.